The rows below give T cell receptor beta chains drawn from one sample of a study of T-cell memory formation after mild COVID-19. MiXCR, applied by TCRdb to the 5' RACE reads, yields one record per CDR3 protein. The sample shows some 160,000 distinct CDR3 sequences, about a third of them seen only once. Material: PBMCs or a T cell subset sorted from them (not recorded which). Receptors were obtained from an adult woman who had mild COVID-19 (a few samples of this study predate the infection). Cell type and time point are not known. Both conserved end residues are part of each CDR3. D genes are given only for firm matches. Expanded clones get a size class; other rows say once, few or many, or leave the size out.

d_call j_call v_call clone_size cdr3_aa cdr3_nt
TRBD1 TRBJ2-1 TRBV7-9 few CASSPGQGSWEQFF TGTGCCAGCAGCCCTGGACAGGGGAGTTGGGAGCAGTTCTTC
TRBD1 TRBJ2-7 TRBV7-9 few CASSSKQGYEQYF TGTGCCAGCAGCTCAAAACAGGGGTACGAGCAGTACTTC
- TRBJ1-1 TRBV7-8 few CASSLAGKVEAFF TGTGCCAGCAGCTTAGCGGGGAAGGTCGAAGCTTTCTTT
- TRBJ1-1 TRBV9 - CASSWGRSNTEAFF TGTGCCAGCAGTTGGGGCAGGTCGAACACTGAAGCTTTCTTT
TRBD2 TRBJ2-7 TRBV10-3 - CAISGRTAGTNEQYF TGTGCCATCAGTGGAAGGACGGCAGGGACTAACGAGCAGTACTTC
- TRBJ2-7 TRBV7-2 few CASSFREGVENSYEQYF TGTGCCAGCAGCTTCCGAGAAGGGGTGGAGAACTCCTACGAGCAGTACTTC
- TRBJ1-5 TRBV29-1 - CSVDHSDRSNQPQHF TGCAGCGTTGATCACAGTGATCGTAGCAATCAGCCCCAGCATTTT
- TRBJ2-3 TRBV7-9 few CARGADTQYF TGTGCCAGGGGGGCAGATACGCAGTATTTT
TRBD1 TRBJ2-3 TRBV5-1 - CASSSGQGIPDTQYF TGCGCCAGCAGCTCCGGACAGGGAATCCCAGATACGCAGTATTTT
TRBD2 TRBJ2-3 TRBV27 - CASSFSGPTSGATDTQYF TGTGCCAGCAGTTTCTCAGGCCCGACTAGCGGGGCGACAGATACGCAGTATTTT
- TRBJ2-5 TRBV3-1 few CASSQETGTHTWLETQYF TGTGCCAGCAGCCAAGAGACCGGGACACACACGTGGTTGGAGACCCAGTACTTC
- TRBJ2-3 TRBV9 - CASSPTGTHLGEDTQYF TGTGCCAGCAGCCCTACCGGGACCCACTTAGGTGAAGATACGCAGTATTTT
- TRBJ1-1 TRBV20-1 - CSARAGMNTEAFF TGCAGTGCTAGAGCAGGGATGAACACTGAAGCTTTCTTT
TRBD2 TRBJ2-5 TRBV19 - CASRLAGGNQETQYF TGTGCCAGTCGACTAGCGGGGGGTAACCAAGAGACCCAGTACTTC
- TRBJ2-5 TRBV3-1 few CASSQPPETQYF TGTGCCAGCAGCCAACCCCCGGAGACCCAGTACTTC
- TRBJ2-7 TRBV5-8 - CASSLEGGKQYF TGTGCCAGCAGCTTGGAGGGGGGAAAGCAGTACTTC
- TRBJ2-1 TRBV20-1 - CSASRTGSSYNEQFF TGCAGTGCTTCCCGGACTGGTAGCTCCTACAATGAGCAGTTCTTC
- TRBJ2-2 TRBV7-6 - CASSRGTGNTGELFF TGTGCCAGCAGCCGGGGGACTGGAAACACCGGGGAGCTGTTTTTT
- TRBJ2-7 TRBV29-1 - CSVAPGSISYEQYF TGCAGCGTTGCTCCAGGGTCAATATCCTACGAGCAGTACTTC
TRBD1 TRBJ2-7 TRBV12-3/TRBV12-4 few CASSSQTGFYEQYF TGTGCCAGCAGTTCTCAGACAGGGTTCTACGAGCAGTACTTC
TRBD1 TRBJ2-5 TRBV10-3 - CAIGAGGQETQYF TGTGCCATCGGGGCAGGGGGACAAGAGACCCAGTACTTC
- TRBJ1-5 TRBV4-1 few CASSQVGYNQPQHF TGCGCCAGCAGCCAAGTCGGGTACAATCAGCCCCAGCATTTT
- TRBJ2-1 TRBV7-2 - CASSLVGYNEQFF TGTGCCAGCAGCTTAGTTGGGTACAATGAGCAGTTCTTC
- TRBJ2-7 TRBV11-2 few CATKSGTNLYEQYF TGTGCCACAAAGTCCGGGACAAACCTCTACGAGCAGTACTTC
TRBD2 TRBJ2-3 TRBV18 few CASSRTSETSTDTQYF TGTGCCAGCTCACGAACTAGCGAAACTAGCACAGATACGCAGTATTTT
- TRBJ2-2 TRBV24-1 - CATSDPTGTGELFF TGTGCCACCAGTGATCCAACAGGCACCGGGGAGCTGTTTTTT
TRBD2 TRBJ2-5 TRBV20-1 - CSARDMASGESETQYF TGCAGTGCTAGAGACATGGCTAGCGGGGAGTCAGAGACCCAGTACTTC
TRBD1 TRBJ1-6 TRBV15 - CATRERQGANSPLHF TGTGCCACCAGAGAAAGACAGGGGGCAAATTCACCCCTCCACTTT
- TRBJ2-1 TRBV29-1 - CSVDGTTYNEQFF TGCAGCGTTGATGGCACCACCTACAATGAGCAGTTCTTC
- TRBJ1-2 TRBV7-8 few CASSFYGQIGQSNYGYTF TGTGCCAGCAGCTTTTATGGCCAGATAGGACAGAGCAACTATGGCTACACCTTC
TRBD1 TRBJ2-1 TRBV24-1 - CATSEADRDLYNEQFF TGTGCCACCAGTGAGGCGGACAGGGATTTATACAATGAGCAGTTCTTC
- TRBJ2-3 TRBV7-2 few CASSLDTGATDTQYF TGTGCCAGCAGCTTAGATACGGGGGCCACAGATACGCAGTATTTT
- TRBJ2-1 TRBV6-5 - CASGFDWDNEQFF TGTGCCAGCGGATTCGACTGGGACAATGAGCAGTTCTTC
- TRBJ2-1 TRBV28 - CASSPSRGFNEQFF TGTGCCAGCAGCCCATCTAGGGGATTCAATGAGCAGTTCTTC
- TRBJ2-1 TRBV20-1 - CSAHDDTYNEQFF TGCAGTGCTCACGACGATACCTACAATGAGCAGTTCTTC
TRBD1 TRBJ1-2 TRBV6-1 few CASSADRAYGYTF TGTGCCAGCAGTGCGGACAGGGCCTATGGCTACACCTTC
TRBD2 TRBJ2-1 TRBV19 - CASSSETGTSGTNEQFF TGTGCCAGTAGTTCCGAGACCGGGACTAGCGGGACAAATGAGCAGTTCTTC
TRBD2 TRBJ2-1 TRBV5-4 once CASSRLAGDNEQFF TGTGCCAGCAGTCGACTAGCGGGAGACAATGAGCAGTTCTTC
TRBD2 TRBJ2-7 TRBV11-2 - CASSRAGLASRYEQYF TGTGCCAGCAGCAGAGCGGGACTAGCCTCCCGTTACGAGCAGTACTTC
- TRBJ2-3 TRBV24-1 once CATSGSRINTDTQYF TGTGCCACCAGTGGTTCGAGAATCAACACAGATACGCAGTATTTT
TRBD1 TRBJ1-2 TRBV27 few CASSSHGQGANGYTF TGTGCCAGCAGTTCCCATGGACAGGGGGCGAATGGCTACACCTTC
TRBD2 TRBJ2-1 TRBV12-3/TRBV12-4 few CASSLGLAGGVDKFF TGTGCCAGCAGTTTGGGACTAGCGGGGGGGGTAGATAAGTTCTTC
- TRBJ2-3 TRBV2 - CASSEGLYTQYF TGTGCCAGCAGTGAGGGCCTTTATACGCAGTATTTT
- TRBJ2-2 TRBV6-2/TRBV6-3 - CASSYGANGELFF TGTGCCAGCAGCTATGGGGCAAATGGGGAGCTGTTTTTT
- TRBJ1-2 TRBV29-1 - CSVEPPSNYGYTF TGCAGCGTTGAACCCCCATCGAATTATGGCTACACCTTC
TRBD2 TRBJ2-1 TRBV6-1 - CASSEVSSGSNEQFF TGTGCCAGCAGTGAAGTATCTAGCGGGAGCAATGAGCAGTTCTTC
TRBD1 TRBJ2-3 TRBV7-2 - CASSPTGGAPADTQYF TGTGCCAGCAGTCCAACAGGGGGCGCTCCCGCAGATACGCAGTATTTT
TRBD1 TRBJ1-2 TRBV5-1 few CASSHRQGARAGYTF TGCGCCAGCAGCCACCGACAGGGCGCCCGGGCGGGCTACACCTTC
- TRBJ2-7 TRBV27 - CASSFGRGAPGEQYF TGTGCCAGCAGTTTTGGGAGGGGGGCGCCAGGCGAGCAGTACTTC
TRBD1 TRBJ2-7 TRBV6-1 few CASRKDRGYEQYF TGTGCCAGCAGGAAAGACAGGGGGTACGAGCAGTACTTC
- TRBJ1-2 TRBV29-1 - CSVERVDGYTF TGCAGCGTCGAAAGAGTGGATGGCTACACCTTC
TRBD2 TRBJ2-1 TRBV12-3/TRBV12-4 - CASRTSRYNEQFF TGTGCCAGTAGGACTAGCCGCTACAATGAGCAGTTCTTC
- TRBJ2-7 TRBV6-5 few CASSYSIVAGASSYEQYF TGTGCCAGCAGTTACTCGATTGTGGCAGGGGCGAGCTCCTACGAGCAGTACTTC
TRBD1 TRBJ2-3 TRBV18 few CASSPRDRGRDTQYF TGTGCCAGCTCACCCCGGGACAGGGGAAGAGATACGCAGTATTTT
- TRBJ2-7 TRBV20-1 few CSAGQTYEQYF TGCAGTGCTGGACAGACCTACGAGCAGTACTTC
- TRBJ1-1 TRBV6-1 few CASSGYVIEAFF TGTGCCAGCAGTGGTTATGTGATCGAAGCTTTCTTT
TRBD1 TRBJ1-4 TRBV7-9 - CASSQGQGNEKLFF TGTGCCAGCAGCCAGGGACAGGGAAATGAAAAACTGTTTTTT
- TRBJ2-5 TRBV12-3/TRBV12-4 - CASSLLAGAQYF TGTGCCAGCAGTTTACTAGCAGGCGCCCAGTACTTC
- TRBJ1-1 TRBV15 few CATSRRNRDEAFF TGTGCCACCAGCAGACGTAACAGAGATGAAGCTTTCTTT